Sequencing of this TCR beta chain was carried out in a study of blood T cell repertoires in COVID-19. V shed 5 bases and J 4 bases; nucleotides not matched to a gene: 7. Germline CDR1 is ENHRY and CDR2 is SYGVKD. The CDR3 loop spans 15 amino acids. Assay: immunoSEQ multiplex PCR; the TCRdb copy retains only in-frame clones and omits some. The sample lists about 230,000 clones; roughly four fifths were seen once. The receptor was derived from a woman between 45 and 60 years old with acute or convalescent COVID-19. V usage is TRBV10-3 and J usage is TRBJ2-1; 8 nucleotides agree with TRBD1. Sequenced material: peripheral blood. CDR3 nucleotides: TGTGCCATCAGTTGGAACAGGGGGGATTACAATGAGCAGTTCTTC. This sequence encodes CAISWNRGDYNEQFF.